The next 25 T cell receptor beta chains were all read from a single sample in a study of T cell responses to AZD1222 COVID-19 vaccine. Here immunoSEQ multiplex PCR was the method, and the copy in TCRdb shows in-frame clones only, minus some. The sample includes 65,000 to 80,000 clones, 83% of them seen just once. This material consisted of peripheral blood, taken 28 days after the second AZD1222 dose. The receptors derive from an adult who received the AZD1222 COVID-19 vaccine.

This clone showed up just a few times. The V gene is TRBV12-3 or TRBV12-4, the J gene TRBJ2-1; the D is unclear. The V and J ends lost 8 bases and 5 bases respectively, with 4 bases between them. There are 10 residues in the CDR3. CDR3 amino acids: CASGNNEQFF. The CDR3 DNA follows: TGTGCCAGCGGTAACAATGAGCAGTTCTTC.

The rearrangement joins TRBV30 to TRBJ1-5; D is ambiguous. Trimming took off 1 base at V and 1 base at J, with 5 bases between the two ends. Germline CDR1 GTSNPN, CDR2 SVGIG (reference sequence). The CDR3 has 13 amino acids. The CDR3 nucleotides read TGTGCCTGGAGTGCCCGCAGCAATCAGCCCCAGCATTTT. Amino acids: CAWSARSNQPQHF. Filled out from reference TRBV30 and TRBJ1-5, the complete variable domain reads SQTIHQWPATLVQPVGSPLSLECTVEGTSNPNLYWYRQAAGRGLQLLFYSVGIGQISSEVPQNLSASRPQDRQFILSSKKLLLSDSGFYLCAWSARSNQPQHFGDGTRLSIL.

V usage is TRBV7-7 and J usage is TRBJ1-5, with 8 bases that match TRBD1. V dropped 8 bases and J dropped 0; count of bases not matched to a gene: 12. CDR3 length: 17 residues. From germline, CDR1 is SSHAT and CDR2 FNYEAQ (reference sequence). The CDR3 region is CASEDYRGTYSNQPQHF. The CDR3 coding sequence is TGTGCCAGCGAGGACTACAGGGGGACCTATAGCAATCAGCCCCAGCATTTT.

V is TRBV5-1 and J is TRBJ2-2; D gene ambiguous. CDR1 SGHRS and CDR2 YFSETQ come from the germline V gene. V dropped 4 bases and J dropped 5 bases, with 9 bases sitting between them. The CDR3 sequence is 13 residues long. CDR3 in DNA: TGCGCCAGCAGCCTAACAGAAACCGGGGAGCTGTTTTTT. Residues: CASSLTETGELFF.

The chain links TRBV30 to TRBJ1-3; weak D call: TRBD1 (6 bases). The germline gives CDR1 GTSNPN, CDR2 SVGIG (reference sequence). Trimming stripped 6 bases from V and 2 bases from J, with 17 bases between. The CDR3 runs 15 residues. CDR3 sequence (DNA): TGTGCCTGCCCTCTTGAAGGGGGACCTGGAAACACCATATATTTT. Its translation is CACPLEGGPGNTIYF. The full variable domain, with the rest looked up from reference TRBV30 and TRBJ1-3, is SQTIHQWPATLVQPVGSPLSLECTVEGTSNPNLYWYRQAAGRGLQLLFYSVGIGQISSEVPQNLSASRPQDRQFILSSKKLLLSDSGFYLCACPLEGGPGNTIYFGEGSWLTVV.

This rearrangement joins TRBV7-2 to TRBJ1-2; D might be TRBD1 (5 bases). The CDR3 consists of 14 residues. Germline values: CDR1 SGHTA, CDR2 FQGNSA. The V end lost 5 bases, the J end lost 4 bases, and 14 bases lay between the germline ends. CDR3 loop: CASSLRQTLYGYTF. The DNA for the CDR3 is TGTGCCAGCAGCCTTCGACAGACCCTCTATGGCTACACCTTC.

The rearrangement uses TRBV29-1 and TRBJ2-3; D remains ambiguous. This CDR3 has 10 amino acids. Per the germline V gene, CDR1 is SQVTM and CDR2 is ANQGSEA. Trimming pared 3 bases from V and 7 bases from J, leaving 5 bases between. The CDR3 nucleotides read TGCAGCGTTGATACGAATACGCAGTATTTT. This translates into CSVDTNTQYF.

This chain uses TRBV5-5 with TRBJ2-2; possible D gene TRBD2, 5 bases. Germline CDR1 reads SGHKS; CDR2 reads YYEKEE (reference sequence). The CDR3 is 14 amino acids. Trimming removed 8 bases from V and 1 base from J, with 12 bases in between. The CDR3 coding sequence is TGTGCCAGTTCAGTACTAGAGAACACCGGGGAGCTGTTTTTT. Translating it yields CASSVLENTGELFF.

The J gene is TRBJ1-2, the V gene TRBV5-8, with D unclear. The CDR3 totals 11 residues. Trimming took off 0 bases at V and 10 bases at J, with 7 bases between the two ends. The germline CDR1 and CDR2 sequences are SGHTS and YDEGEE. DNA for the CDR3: TGTGCCAGCAGCTTGGCCGAGCCCTACACCTTC. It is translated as CASSLAEPYTF.

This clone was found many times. CDR3 protein: CASSLAVTGTYEQYF. The DNA for the CDR3 is TGTGCCAGCAGCTTAGCGGTAACAGGAACCTACGAGCAGTACTTC. J is TRBJ2-7 and V is TRBV7-2; tentatively, D is TRBD1 (5 bases). The CDR3 is 15 amino acids. Trimming took off 0 bases at V and 2 bases at J, with 11 bases between the two ends. Germline CDR1 SGHTA, CDR2 FQGNSA.

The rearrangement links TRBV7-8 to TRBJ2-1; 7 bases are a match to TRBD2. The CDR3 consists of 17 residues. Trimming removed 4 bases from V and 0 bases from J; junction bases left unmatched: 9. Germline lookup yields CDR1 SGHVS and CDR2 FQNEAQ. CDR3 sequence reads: CASSSGRASSSYNEQFF. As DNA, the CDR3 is TGTGCCAGCAGCTCAGGGAGGGCCTCGAGCTCCTACAATGAGCAGTTCTTC.

CDR3 sequence reads: CASSQDYRGSAFF. The CDR3 DNA is TGTGCCAGCAGCCAAGATTACAGGGGGTCGGCTTTCTTT. The chain is built from TRBV3-1 (or the pseudogene TRBV3-2) and TRBJ1-1, with TRBD1 matching over 8 bases. After removal of 0 bases from V and 11 bases from J, the junction contained 5 bases not matched to a gene. The CDR3 length is 13 residues. CDR1 is LGHDT and CDR2 is YNNKEL in the germline V gene (reference sequence).

The CDR3 sequence is CASSVAPSEGYEQYF. The DNA for the CDR3 is TGTGCCAGCAGCGTAGCTCCTAGCGAAGGCTACGAGCAGTACTTC. The V gene is TRBV9, the J gene TRBJ2-7; D possibly corresponds to TRBD2 (6 bases). Looked up from germline, CDR1 is SGDLS and CDR2 is YYNGEE. The CDR3 is 15 residues long. V shed 0 bases and J shed 3 bases, with 13 bases lying between them.

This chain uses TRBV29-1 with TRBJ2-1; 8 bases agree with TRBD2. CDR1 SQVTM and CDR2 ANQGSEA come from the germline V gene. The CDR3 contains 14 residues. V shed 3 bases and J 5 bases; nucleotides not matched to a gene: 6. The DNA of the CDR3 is TGCAGCGTTGAGGCGGGAGGTGGGCACAATGAGCAGTTCTTC. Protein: CSVEAGGGHNEQFF.

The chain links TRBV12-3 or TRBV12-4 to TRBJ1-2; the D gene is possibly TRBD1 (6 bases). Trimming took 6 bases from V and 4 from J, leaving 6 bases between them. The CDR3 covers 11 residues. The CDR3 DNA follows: TGTGCCAGCAGGGACAGCTATGGCTACACCTTC. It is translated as CASRDSYGYTF.

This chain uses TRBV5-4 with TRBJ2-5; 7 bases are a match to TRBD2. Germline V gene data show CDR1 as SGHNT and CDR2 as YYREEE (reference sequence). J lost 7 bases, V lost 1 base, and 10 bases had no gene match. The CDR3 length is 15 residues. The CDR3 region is CASSLTGGRSGTQYF. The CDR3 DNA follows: TGTGCCAGCAGCTTGACGGGAGGAAGGTCGGGGACCCAGTACTTC.

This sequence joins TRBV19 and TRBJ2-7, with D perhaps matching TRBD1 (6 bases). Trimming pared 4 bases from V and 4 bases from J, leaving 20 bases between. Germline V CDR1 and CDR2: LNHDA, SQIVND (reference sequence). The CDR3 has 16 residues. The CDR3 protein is CASSNRDTPAKYEQYF. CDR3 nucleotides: TGTGCCAGTAGTAACCGGGACACTCCCGCGAAATACGAGCAGTACTTC.

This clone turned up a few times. For the CDR3, the DNA is TGCGCCAGCAGCTTGGATGGAAACACCATATATTTT. Translating gives CASSLDGNTIYF. This chain links TRBV5-1 with TRBJ1-3; D not certain. Germline-derived CDR1 and CDR2 are SGHRS and YFSETQ. The CDR3 totals 12 residues. With 0 bases removed from V and 3 bases from J, the gap between germline ends came to 1 base.

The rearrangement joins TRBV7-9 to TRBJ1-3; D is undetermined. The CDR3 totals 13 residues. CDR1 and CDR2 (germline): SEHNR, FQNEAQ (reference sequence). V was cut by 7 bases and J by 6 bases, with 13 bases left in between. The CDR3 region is CASTAVDANTIYF. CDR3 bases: TGTGCCAGCACAGCGGTAGACGCAAACACCATATATTTT.

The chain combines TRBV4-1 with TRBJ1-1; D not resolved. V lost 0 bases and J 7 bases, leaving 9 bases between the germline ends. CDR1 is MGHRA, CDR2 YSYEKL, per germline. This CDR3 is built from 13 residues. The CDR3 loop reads CASSQDRRDEAFF. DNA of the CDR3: TGCGCCAGCAGCCAAGATCGCAGAGATGAAGCTTTCTTT.

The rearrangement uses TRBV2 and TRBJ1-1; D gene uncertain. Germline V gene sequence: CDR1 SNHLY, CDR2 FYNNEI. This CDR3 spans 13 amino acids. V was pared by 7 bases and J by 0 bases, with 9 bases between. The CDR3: CASIRAVNTEAFF. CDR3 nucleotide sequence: TGTGCCAGCATTCGGGCGGTGAACACTGAAGCTTTCTTT.

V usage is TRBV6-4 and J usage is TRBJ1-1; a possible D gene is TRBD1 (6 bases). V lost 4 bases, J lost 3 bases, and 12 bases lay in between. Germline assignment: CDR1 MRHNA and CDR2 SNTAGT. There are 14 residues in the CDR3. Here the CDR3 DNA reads TGTGCCAGCAGTGTCGGTGCAGGGGACACTGAAGCTTTCTTT. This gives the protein CASSVGAGDTEAFF.

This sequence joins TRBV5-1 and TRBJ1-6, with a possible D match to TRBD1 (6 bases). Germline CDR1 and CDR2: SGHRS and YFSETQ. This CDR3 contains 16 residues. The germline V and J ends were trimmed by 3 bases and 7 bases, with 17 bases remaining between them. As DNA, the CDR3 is TGCGCCAGCAGCTCGGAGGGACACTTCGGGAATTCACCCCTCCACTTT. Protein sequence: CASSSEGHFGNSPLHF.

CDR3 sequence: CASSLVRASGRGDTQYF. The CDR3 DNA is TGTGCCAGCAGCTTAGTGAGGGCTAGCGGGAGGGGAGATACGCAGTATTTT. The chain has TRBV7-9 and TRBJ2-3; 12 positions match TRBD2. Germline-derived CDR1 and CDR2 are SEHNR and FQNEAQ (reference sequence). The CDR3 sequence is 17 residues long. V lost 1 base and J lost 5; bases outside the gene matches: 7.

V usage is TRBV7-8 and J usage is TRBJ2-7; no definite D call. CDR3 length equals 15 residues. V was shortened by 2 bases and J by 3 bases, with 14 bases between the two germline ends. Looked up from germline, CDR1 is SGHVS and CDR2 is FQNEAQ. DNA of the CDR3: TGTGCCAGCAGCTTACTCCCCTCGGCAGGCTACGAGCAGTACTTC. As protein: CASSLLPSAGYEQYF.